This entry is about one T cell receptor (beta chain). A single base separates this from a much larger clone, so it may be a read error. Time point specified: longitudinal time-point 2. This record belongs to a study of neurological immune-mediated disorders. It was by 5'RACE with 10-nucleotide random UMIs that the cDNA was made. From the 5' RACE reads, TCRdb called clonotypes with MiXCR, one entry per CDR3 protein. Seen here are about 80,000 distinct CDR3 sequences, approximately 6% observed once, and the top ten hold over 6.5%. There are 15 residues in the CDR3. Germline assignment: CDR1 SGHRS and CDR2 YFSETQ.

This clonotype originated in a woman in her sixties or seventies with multiple sclerosis. The sample taken for sequencing was PBMCs. J is TRBJ2-6 and V is TRBV5-1, with D possibly being TRBD1 (5 bases). Here the CDR3 reads CASSSSVSGANVLIF. DNA of the CDR3: TGCGCCAGCTCGTCAAGCGTTTCTGGGGCCAACGTCCTGATTTTC.